This is a list of T cell receptor beta chains from one sample in a study of T cell responses to AZD1222 COVID-19 vaccine. Data came from immunoSEQ multiplex PCR; TCRdb stores just in-frame clones and leaves some out. The sample comprises around 190,000 clones, 94% of which are singletons, and under 2% rests with the top ten. Sequencing was performed on peripheral blood, taken 28 days after the second AZD1222 dose. The source of these receptors is an adult who received the AZD1222 COVID-19 vaccine. Both conserved end residues are part of each CDR3. D genes are given only for firm matches. Not all rows give a size; the values are once, few, many and, for expanded clones, a class.

D gene	clone size	V gene	J gene	CDR3 DNA	CDR3 protein
.	.	TRBV7-2	TRBJ2-7	TGTGCCAGCAGCTTAGAGTTGGCCCGCGAGCAGTACTTC	CASSLELAREQYF
.	.	TRBV7-9	TRBJ2-1	TGTGCCAGCAGCTTCCCGGGAGACTCCTACAATGAGCAGTTCTTC	CASSFPGDSYNEQFF
TRBD2	once	TRBV3-1/TRBV3-2	TRBJ2-5	TGTGCCAGCAGTCAGACTAGCGGGAGATGGGAGACCCAGTACTTC	CASSQTSGRWETQYF
.	.	TRBV28	TRBJ1-1	TGTGCCAGCAGAAGTTCCGAGGGCTATACTGAAGCTTTCTTT	CASRSSEGYTEAFF
.	.	TRBV6-5	TRBJ1-2	TGTGCCAGCAGGATTGAAGGGATCTATGGCTACACCTTC	CASRIEGIYGYTF
TRBD1	few	TRBV7-9	TRBJ1-4	TGTGCCAGCAGCTTACCCCTAGGACAGGGTTATGAAAAACTGTTTTTT	CASSLPLGQGYEKLFF
TRBD1	once	TRBV7-3	TRBJ2-5	TGTGCCAGCAGCTTAGCAGGGGGCGATGAGACCCAGTACTTC	CASSLAGGDETQYF
TRBD1	.	TRBV19	TRBJ1-4	TGTGCCAGTAGTATAGCGAGGGGGCGCAATGAAAAACTGTTTTTT	CASSIARGRNEKLFF
TRBD1	.	TRBV19	TRBJ1-1	TGTGCCAGTAGTACGCGACAGGGGAACACTGAAGCTTTCTTT	CASSTRQGNTEAFF
.	.	TRBV25-1	TRBJ1-1	TGTGCCAGCAGTGAATTATGGAACACTGAAGCTTTCTTT	CASSELWNTEAFF
.	.	TRBV9	TRBJ2-1	TGTGCCAGCAGCCCCCGTCTCGAGAATGAGCAGTTCTTC	CASSPRLENEQFF
.	.	TRBV9	TRBJ2-3	TGTGCCAGCAGCATGCCAGGGAAAGATACGCAGTATTTT	CASSMPGKDTQYF
TRBD1	.	TRBV5-6	TRBJ2-1	TGTGCCAGCAGCCCAGGGACAGGGAGGAACAATGAGCAGTTCTTC	CASSPGTGRNNEQFF
TRBD1	.	TRBV6-2/TRBV6-3	TRBJ1-5	TGTGCCAGCAGTCTCTGGGGGACAGAAATTAGCAATCAGCCCCAGCATTTT	CASSLWGTEISNQPQHF
TRBD2	.	TRBV7-2	TRBJ2-5	TGTGCCAGCAGCTCTCGGACTAGCGGGGGGCGAGAGACCCAGTACTTC	CASSSRTSGGRETQYF
.	.	TRBV2	TRBJ1-2	TGTGCCAGCAGTCCAGGAGGGGTCGGCTATGGCTACACCTTC	CASSPGGVGYGYTF
.	.	TRBV5-8	TRBJ1-3	TGTGCCAGCAGCTTTGCAGGGCTAAACTCTGGAAACACCATATATTTT	CASSFAGLNSGNTIYF
.	.	TRBV19	TRBJ1-5	TGTGCCAGTAGTACACCGGGACACTATCAGCCCCAGCATTTT	CASSTPGHYQPQHF
.	once	TRBV5-8	TRBJ2-5	TGTGCCAGCAGCTTGGTGGCAGGGCGGGGTCACCAAGAGACCCAGTACTTC	CASSLVAGRGHQETQYF
TRBD1	.	TRBV11-2	TRBJ1-2	TGTGCCAGCAGCCGATCCCAGGACAGGGGTAGGGGCTACACCTTC	CASSRSQDRGRGYTF
TRBD2	.	TRBV5-5	TRBJ2-5	TGTGCCAGCAGCCCCAGGGAGGGGCGAGAGACCCAGTACTTC	CASSPREGRETQYF
.	.	TRBV4-2	TRBJ1-2	TGTGCCAGCAGCCACGGGACGAGGACGGCCGTCGAAGATGGCTACACCTTC	CASSHGTRTAVEDGYTF
.	.	TRBV11-2	TRBJ1-3	TGTGCCAGCAGCGACACGATGGGGGGGTCTGGAAACACCATATATTTT	CASSDTMGGSGNTIYF
.	.	TRBV6-2/TRBV6-3	TRBJ1-1	TGTGCCAGCAGTTACCAGGGATTAACCGCGAACACTGAAGCTTTCTTT	CASSYQGLTANTEAFF
.	.	TRBV3-1/TRBV3-2	TRBJ2-7	TGTGCCAGCAGCCAAGACTACTGGGGCGAGCAGTACTTC	CASSQDYWGEQYF
.	.	TRBV6-5	TRBJ1-2	TGTGCCAGCAGTCCCCCGCGGGGAGGACCTTCTGGCTACACCTTC	CASSPPRGGPSGYTF
.	.	TRBV27	TRBJ2-1	TGTGCCAGCAGTTCCGCCCTCGGGGCCAGAATTTACAATGAGCAGTTCTTC	CASSSALGARIYNEQFF
TRBD1	few	TRBV6-2/TRBV6-3	TRBJ1-6	TGTGCCAGCAGTTCGCAGGGAGCCAGGGGGAATTCACCCCTCCACTTT	CASSSQGARGNSPLHF
.	.	TRBV19	TRBJ1-4	TGTGCCAGTATGGACTTTGCAACTAATGAAAAACTGTTTTTT	CASMDFATNEKLFF
.	.	TRBV6-5	TRBJ1-1	TGTGCCAGCAGTCCCCGGGGTAAGGGGGAAGCTTTCTTT	CASSPRGKGEAFF
TRBD1	.	TRBV7-8	TRBJ1-2	TGTGCCAGCAGCCGGACAGGGCGCGATGGCTACACCTTC	CASSRTGRDGYTF
TRBD2	.	TRBV15	TRBJ2-3	TGTGCCACCAGCAGAGATTCAAGCGGGGGTCGCACAGATACGCAGTATTTT	CATSRDSSGGRTDTQYF
.	.	TRBV7-2	TRBJ1-6	TGTGCCAGCAGCCAAACGGGGAGCTCCTATAATTCACCCCTCCACTTT	CASSQTGSSYNSPLHF
TRBD1	.	TRBV27	TRBJ1-6	TGTGCCAGCAGTCCCCGACAGGGTAATTCACCCCTCCACTTT	CASSPRQGNSPLHF
.	.	TRBV10-3	TRBJ1-2	TGTGCCATCAGTGAAGAGGGGCAGGGACATGGCTACACCTTC	CAISEEGQGHGYTF
.	.	TRBV11-2	TRBJ1-3	TGTGCCAGCAGCTTACATAATCCCCAATACCGGGTCTCAAGAAACACCATATATTTT	CASSLHNPQYRVSRNTIYF
.	.	TRBV5-1	TRBJ2-3	TGCGCCAGCAGTGCCCGACAGGGAGGTACAGATACGCAGTATTTT	CASSARQGGTDTQYF
.	.	TRBV5-4	TRBJ2-7	TGTGCCAGCAGCTTGGCTTCTATGGGGGGCTCATCCTACGAGCAGTACTTC	CASSLASMGGSSYEQYF
.	.	TRBV11-3	TRBJ2-1	TGTGCCAGCAGCTTTTCCCCGGAATACAATGAGCAGTTCTTC	CASSFSPEYNEQFF
.	few	TRBV7-3	TRBJ1-1	TGTGCCAGCAGCTTAACGACGGGCACTGAAGCTTTCTTT	CASSLTTGTEAFF
.	.	TRBV11-2	TRBJ2-1	TGTGCCAGCAGCTTCGGACGTGAGCAGTTCTTC	CASSFGREQFF
.	once	TRBV3-1/TRBV3-2	TRBJ2-1	TGTGCCAGCAGCCAAGTCTGGCGGGGAGAGCAGTTCTTC	CASSQVWRGEQFF
TRBD2	.	TRBV6-5	TRBJ2-7	TGTGCCAGCAGGGCTAGCGGCTCCTACGAGCAGTACTTC	CASRASGSYEQYF
.	.	TRBV6-2/TRBV6-3	TRBJ2-7	TGTGCCAGCAGTAGGGGTACCTACGAGCAGTACTTC	CASSRGTYEQYF
.	.	TRBV7-9	TRBJ1-5	TGTGCCAGCAGCCCAACTGGGAGCAATCAGCCCCAGCATTTT	CASSPTGSNQPQHF